Many counts were recorded for the clone carrying this TCR beta chain. The V segment lost 10 bases and the J segment 2 bases; nucleotides outside the gene matches: 4. The CDR3 is 15 residues long. CDR1 and CDR2 (germline): MNHEY, SVGAGI. A 5'RACE template-switching step, the method used to make TCR cDNA, added a universal primer site and UMIs. TCRdb analysed the 5' RACE reads with MiXCR anew, one entry per CDR3 protein. In the table there are about 50,000 distinct CDR3 sequences, about 5% of which are singletons. The sample originates from a study of T cells after yellow fever vaccination. Study results and caveats: Most primary-vaccination clones recurred post-booster (approximately 96% CD4, just over 85% CD8).

The TCR originated in a man younger than 35 who received the YFV17D yellow fever vaccine. The material sequenced was PBMCs, either bulk or a sorted T-cell subset (CD4+, CD8+, memory, or dextramer-sorted; not recorded which), taken on the day of the yellow fever booster vaccination. The chain employs TRBV6-5 and TRBJ2-1, with 14 positions matching TRBD2. The CDR3 sequence is CATGTSGGPYNEQFF. DNA of the CDR3: TGTGCCACCGGGACTAGCGGGGGACCCTACAATGAGCAGTTCTTC.